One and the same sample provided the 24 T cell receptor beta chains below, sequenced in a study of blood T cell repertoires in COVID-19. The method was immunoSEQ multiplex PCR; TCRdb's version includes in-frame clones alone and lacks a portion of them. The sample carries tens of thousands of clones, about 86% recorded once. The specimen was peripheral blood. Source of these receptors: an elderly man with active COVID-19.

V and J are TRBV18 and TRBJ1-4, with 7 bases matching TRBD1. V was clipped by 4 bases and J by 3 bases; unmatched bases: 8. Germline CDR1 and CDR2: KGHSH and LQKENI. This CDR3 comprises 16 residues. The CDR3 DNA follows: TGTGCCAGCTCACGTCGACAGGGTGGGTCTAATGAAAAACTGTTTTTT. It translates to CASSRRQGGSNEKLFF.

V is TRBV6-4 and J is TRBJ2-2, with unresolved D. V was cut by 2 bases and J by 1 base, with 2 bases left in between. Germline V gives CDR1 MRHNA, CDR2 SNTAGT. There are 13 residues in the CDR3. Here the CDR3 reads CASSDRNTGELFF. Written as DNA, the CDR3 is TGTGCCAGCAGTGACCGGAACACCGGGGAGCTGTTTTTT.

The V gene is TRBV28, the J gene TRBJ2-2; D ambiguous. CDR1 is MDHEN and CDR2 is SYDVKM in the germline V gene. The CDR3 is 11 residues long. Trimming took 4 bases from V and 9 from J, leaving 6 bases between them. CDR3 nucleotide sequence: TGTGCCAGCAGTTCCCCCAGGGAGCTGTTTTTT. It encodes CASSSPRELFF.

CDR3 protein: CASLQDLYNEQFF. The CDR3, as DNA: TGTGCCAGCCTCCAGGACTTATACAATGAGCAGTTCTTC. The V gene is TRBV7-9, the J gene TRBJ2-1; possibly TRBD2 for D (5 bases). Germline CDR1 is SEHNR and CDR2 is FQNEAQ (reference sequence). CDR3 length: 13 residues. V was cut by 8 bases and J by 4 bases, with 12 bases left in between.

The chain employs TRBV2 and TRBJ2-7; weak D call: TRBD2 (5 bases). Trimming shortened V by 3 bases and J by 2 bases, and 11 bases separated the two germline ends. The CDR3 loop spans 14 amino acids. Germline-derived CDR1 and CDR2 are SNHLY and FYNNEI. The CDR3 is CASSEGGPPYEQYF. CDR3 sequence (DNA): TGTGCCAGCAGTGAGGGCGGGCCCCCCTACGAGCAGTACTTC.

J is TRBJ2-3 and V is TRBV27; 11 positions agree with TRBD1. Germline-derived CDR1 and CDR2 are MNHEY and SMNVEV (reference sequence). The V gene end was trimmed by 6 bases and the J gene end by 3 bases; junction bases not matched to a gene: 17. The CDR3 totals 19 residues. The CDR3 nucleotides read TGTGCCAGCAGCACACCGAACCCCCCGGACAGGGGGCGGACAGATACGCAGTATTTT. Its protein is CASSTPNPPDRGRTDTQYF.

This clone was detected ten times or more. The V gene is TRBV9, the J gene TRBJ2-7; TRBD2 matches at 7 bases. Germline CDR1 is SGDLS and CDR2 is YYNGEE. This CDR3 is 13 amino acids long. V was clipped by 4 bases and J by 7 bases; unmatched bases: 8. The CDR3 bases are TGTGCCAGCAGCCCCGGACGGCGGGGGGAGCAGTACTTC. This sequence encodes CASSPGRRGEQYF.

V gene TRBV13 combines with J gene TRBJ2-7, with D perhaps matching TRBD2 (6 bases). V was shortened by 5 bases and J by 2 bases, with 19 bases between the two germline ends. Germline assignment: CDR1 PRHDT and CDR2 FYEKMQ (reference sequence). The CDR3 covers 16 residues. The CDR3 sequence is CASSQQTRLGTYEQYF. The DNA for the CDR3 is TGTGCCAGCAGCCAGCAAACCCGACTAGGGACCTACGAGCAGTACTTC.

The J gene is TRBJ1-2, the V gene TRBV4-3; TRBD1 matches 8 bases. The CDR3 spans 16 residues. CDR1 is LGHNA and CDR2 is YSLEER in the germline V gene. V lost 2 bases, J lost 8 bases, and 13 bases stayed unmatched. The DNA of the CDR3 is TGCGCCAGCAGCCAAAACCCGGGACAGGCACAAGCGGGCTACACCTTC. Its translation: CASSQNPGQAQAGYTF.

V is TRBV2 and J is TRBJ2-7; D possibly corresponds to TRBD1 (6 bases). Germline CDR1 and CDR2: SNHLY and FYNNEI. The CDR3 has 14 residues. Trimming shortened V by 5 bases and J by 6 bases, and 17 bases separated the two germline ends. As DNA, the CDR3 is TGTGCCAGCAGTCCAGGGGCGACCTCCGGCGAGCAGTACTTC. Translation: CASSPGATSGEQYF.

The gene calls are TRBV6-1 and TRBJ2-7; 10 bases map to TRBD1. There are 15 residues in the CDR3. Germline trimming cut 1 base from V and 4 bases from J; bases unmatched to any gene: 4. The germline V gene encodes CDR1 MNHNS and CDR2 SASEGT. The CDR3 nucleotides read TGTGCCAGCAGTGAAGGACAGGGGGCCTTATACGAGCAGTACTTC. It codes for CASSEGQGALYEQYF.

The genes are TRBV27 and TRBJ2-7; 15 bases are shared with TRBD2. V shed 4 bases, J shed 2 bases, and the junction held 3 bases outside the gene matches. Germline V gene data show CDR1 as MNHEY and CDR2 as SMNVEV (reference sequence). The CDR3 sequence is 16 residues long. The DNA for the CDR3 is TGTGCCAGCAGTTCCTGGACTAGCGGGAGGGCCTACGAGCAGTACTTC. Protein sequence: CASSSWTSGRAYEQYF.

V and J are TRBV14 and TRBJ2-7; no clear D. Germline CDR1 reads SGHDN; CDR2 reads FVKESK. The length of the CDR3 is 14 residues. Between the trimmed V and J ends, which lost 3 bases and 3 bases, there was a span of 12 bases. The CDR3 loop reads CASSHYGSLYEQYF. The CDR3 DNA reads TGTGCCAGCAGCCACTACGGGTCTCTCTACGAGCAGTACTTC.

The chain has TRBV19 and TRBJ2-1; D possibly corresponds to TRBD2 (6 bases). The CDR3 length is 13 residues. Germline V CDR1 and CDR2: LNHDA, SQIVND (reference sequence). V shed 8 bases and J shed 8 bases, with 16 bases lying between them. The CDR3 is CASRGNGLDEQFF. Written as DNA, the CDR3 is TGTGCCAGTCGGGGGAATGGGTTGGATGAGCAGTTCTTC.

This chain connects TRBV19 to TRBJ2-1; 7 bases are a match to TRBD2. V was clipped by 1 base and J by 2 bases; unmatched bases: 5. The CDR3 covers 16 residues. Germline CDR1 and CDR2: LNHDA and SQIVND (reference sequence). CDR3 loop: CASSIAGRRTYNEQFF. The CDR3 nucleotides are TGTGCCAGTAGTATAGCCGGGAGGAGGACCTACAATGAGCAGTTCTTC. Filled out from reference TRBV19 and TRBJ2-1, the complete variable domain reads DGGITQSPKYLFRKEGQNVTLSCEQNLNHDAMYWYRQDPGQGLRLIYYSQIVNDFQKGDIAEGYSVSREKKESFPLTVTSAQKNPTAFYLCASSIAGRRTYNEQFFGPGTRLTVL.

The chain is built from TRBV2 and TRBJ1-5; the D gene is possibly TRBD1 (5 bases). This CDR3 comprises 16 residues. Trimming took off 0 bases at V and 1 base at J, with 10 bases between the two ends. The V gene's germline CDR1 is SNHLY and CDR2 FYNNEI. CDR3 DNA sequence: TGTGCCAGCAGTGAAGCGGTGCCAGGGAGCAATCAGCCCCAGCATTTT. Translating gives CASSEAVPGSNQPQHF.

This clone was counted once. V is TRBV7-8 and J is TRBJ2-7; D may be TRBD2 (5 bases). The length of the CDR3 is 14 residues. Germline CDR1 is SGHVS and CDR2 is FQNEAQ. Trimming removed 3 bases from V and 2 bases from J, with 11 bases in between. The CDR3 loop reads CASSLGPTTYEQYF. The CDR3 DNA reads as TGTGCCAGCAGCTTGGGCCCGACTACCTACGAGCAGTACTTC. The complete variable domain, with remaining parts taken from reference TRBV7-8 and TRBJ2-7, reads GAGVSQSPRYKVAKRGQDVALRCDPISGHVSLFWYQQALGQGPEFLTYFQNEAQLDKSGLPSDRFFAERPEGSVSTLKIQRTQQEDSAVYLCASSLGPTTYEQYFGPGTRLTVT.

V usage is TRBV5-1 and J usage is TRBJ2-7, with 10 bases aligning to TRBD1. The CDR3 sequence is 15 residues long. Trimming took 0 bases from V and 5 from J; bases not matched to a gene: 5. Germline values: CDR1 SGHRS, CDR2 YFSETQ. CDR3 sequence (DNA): TGCGCCAGCAGCTTGGTGCGGACAGGGGGAGACGAGCAGTACTTC. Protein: CASSLVRTGGDEQYF.

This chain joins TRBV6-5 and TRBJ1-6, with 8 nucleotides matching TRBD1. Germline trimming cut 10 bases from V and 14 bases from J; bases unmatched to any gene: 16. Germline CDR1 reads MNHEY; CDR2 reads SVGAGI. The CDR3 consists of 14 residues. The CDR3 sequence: CATRLTGVEGTLHF. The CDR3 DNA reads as TGTGCCACACGACTGACAGGGGTGGAGGGCACCCTCCACTTT.

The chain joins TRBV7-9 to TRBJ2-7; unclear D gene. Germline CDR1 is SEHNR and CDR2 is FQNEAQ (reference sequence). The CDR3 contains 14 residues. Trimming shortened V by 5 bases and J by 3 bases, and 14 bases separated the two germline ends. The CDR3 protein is CASSPIGLLYEQYF. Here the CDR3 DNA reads TGTGCCAGCAGCCCAATTGGGCTCCTCTACGAGCAGTACTTC.

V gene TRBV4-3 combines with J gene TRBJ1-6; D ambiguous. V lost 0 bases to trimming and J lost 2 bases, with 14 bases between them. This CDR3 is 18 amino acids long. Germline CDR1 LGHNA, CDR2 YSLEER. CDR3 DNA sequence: TGCGCCAGCAGCCAAGATTATCCGGGAGCCGCCTATAATTCACCCCTCCACTTT. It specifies CASSQDYPGAAYNSPLHF.

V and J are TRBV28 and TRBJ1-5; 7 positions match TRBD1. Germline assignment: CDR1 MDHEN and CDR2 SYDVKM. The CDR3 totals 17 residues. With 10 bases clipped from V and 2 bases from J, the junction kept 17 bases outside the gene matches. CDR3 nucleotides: TGTGCCACCGCGCCCCGACAGGGAAGGACTGGCAATCAGCCCCAGCATTTT. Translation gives CATAPRQGRTGNQPQHF.

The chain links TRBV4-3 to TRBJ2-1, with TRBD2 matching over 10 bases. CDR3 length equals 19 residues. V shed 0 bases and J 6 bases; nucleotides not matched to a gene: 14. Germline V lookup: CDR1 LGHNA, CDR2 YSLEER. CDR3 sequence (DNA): TGCGCCAGCAGCCAAGATAATGGGTCTCTAGCGGGAGTCGGCAATGAGCAGTTCTTC. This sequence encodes CASSQDNGSLAGVGNEQFF.

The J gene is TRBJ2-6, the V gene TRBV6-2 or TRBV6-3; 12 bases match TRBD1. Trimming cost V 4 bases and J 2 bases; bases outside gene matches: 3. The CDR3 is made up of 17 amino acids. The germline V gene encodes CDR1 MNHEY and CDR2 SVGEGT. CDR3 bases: TGTGCCAGCAGTTCCGGGACAGGGGGCGCTGGGGCCAACGTCCTGACTTTC. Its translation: CASSSGTGGAGANVLTF.